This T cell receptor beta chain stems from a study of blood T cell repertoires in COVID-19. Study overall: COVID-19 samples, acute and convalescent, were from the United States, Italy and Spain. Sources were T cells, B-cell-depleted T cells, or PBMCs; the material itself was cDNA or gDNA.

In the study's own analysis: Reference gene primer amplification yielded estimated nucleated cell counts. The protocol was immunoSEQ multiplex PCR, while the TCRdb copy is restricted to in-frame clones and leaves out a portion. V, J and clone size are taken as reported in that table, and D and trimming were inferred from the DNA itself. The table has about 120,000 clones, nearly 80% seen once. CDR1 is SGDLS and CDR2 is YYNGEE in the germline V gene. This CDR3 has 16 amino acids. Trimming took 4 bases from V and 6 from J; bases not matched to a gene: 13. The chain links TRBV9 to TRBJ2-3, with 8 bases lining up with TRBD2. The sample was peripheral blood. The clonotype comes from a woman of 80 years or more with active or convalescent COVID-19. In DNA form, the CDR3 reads TGTGCCAGCAGCCGTACCGGGACTAGAGTCACCGATACGCAGTATTTT. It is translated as CASSRTGTRVTDTQYF.